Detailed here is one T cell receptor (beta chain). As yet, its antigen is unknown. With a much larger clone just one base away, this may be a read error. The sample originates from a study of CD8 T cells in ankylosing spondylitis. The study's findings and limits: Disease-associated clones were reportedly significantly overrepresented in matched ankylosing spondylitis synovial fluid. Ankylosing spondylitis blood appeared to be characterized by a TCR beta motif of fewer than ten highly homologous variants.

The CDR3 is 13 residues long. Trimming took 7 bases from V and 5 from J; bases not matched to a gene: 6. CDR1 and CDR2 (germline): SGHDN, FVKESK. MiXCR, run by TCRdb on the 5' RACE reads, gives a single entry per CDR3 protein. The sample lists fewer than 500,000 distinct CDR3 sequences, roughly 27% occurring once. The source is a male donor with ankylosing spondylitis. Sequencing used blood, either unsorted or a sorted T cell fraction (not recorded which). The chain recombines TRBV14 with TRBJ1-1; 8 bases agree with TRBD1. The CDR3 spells CASNRGVGTEAFF. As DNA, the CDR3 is TGTGCCAGCAACAGGGGGGTGGGGACTGAAGCTTTCTTT.